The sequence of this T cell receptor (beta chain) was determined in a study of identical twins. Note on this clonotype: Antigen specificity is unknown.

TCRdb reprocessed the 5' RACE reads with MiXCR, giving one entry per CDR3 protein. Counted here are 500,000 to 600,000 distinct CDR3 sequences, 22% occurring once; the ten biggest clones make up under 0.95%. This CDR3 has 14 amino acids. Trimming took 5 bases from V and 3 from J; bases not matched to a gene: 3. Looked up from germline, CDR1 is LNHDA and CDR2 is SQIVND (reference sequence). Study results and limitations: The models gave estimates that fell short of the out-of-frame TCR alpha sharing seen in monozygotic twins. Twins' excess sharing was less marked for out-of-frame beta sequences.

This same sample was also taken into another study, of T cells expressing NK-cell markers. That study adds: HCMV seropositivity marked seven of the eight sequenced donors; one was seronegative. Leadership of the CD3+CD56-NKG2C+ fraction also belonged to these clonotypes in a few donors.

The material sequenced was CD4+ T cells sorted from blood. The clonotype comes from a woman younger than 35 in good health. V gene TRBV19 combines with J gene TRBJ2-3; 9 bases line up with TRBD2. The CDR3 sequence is CASSLREGTDTQYF. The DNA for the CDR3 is TGTGCCAGTAGTTTGCGGGAGGGGACAGATACGCAGTATTTT.